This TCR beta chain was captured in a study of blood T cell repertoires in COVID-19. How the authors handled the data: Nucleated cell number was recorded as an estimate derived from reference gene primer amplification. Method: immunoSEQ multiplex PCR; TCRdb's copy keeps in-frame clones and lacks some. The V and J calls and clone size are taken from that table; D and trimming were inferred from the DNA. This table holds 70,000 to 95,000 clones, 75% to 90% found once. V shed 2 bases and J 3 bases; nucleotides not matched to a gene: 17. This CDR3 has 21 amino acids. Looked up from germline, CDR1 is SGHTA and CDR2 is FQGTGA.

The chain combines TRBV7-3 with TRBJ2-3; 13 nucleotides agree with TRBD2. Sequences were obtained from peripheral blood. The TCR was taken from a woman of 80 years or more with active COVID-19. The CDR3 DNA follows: TGTGCCAGCAGCTTAGGGGAGGGTCGGACTAGCGGGAGTTCGAGAACAGATACGCAGTATTTT. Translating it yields CASSLGEGRTSGSSRTDTQYF.